Sequencing of this TCR beta chain was carried out in a study of T cell repertoires in cytomegalovirus infection. On the study more broadly: Through public TCR beta signatures, both CMV infection and matching HLA type were indicated.

The study's findings and limits: The study identified carriers of CMV plus the relevant HLA from cumulative public TCR beta family frequency. Dominant in the ex vivo response were TCR beta clonotypes restricted by HLA-C and specific for CMV.

At least ten counts were recorded for this clonotype. The antigen remains undetermined. Unmatched junction bases numbered 5, after V lost 4 bases and J lost 1 base. Germline V gene data show CDR1 as SGHDT and CDR2 as YYEEEE. This CDR3 has 16 residues. TCRdb re-called the reads through MiXCR, storing one row per CDR3 protein. The sample yields about 130,000 distinct CDR3 sequences, approximately 9.2% seen once. The V gene is TRBV5-6, the J gene TRBJ2-6; 7 nucleotides line up with TRBD1. This receptor was obtained from a human donor in good health (CMV status not recorded). Some clones in this sample may be carry-over from other donors' samples. The sequencing sample was made of PBMCs. The CDR3 DNA reads as TGTGCCAGCAGCGCCAAGACAGGGTCTGGGGCCAACGTCCTGACTTTC. Protein: CASSAKTGSGANVLTF.